One and the same sample provided the 18 T cell receptor beta chains below, sequenced in a study of blood T cell repertoires in COVID-19 (dated by TCRdb to about 2020). Library preparation used the immunoSEQ multiplex PCR assay. TCRdb retrieved this table from immuneACCESS and kept in-frame rearrangements only. Not all clones are present; in checked studies, unresolved V genes account for under half, and no reason is known for the remainder. The sample table lists 84,000 or so clones, more than 80% of them with a count of one. The ten largest clones add up to 15% to 19% of the sample. The sequenced material came from peripheral blood. All receptors derive from an elderly woman with acute or convalescent COVID-19.

V is TRBV7-9 and J is TRBJ1-4, with TRBD1 matching 9 bases. Losses at the gene ends were 0 bases for V and 5 bases for J; bases not matched to a gene: 4. Germline loops: CDR1 SEHNR, CDR2 FQNEAQ (reference sequence). The CDR3 has 16 amino acids. CDR3 nucleotides: TGTGCCAGCAGCTTAGCGCGTGGACAGGGGAATGAAAAACTGTTTTTT. Residues: CASSLARGQGNEKLFF.

This sequence joins TRBV3-1 (or the pseudogene TRBV3-2) and TRBJ2-3; TRBD2 aligns across 9 bases. Germline CDR1 LGHDT, CDR2 YNNKEL (reference sequence). The CDR3 length is 17 residues. V shed 3 bases and J 1 base; nucleotides not matched to a gene: 8. CDR3 DNA: TGTGCCAGCAGCCAGGGGCAGCTAGCGGGGCGCACAGATACGCAGTATTTT. Protein sequence: CASSQGQLAGRTDTQYF.

This clone was picked up one time. The chain has TRBV25-1 and TRBJ2-7; 7 nucleotides match TRBD2. In germline, CDR1 is MGHDK, CDR2 SYGVNS. CDR3 length equals 14 residues. Germline trimming cut 4 bases from V and 1 base from J; bases unmatched to any gene: 4. The chain's CDR3 is CASSGGGGSYEQYF. CDR3 sequence (DNA): TGTGCCAGCAGTGGGGGCGGGGGATCCTACGAGCAGTACTTC.

In DNA, the CDR3 is TGTGCCAGTGCAGGGGAACCTACAGGGCAGTATGGCTACACCTTC. It is translated as CASAGEPTGQYGYTF. The chain joins TRBV19 to TRBJ1-2; D perhaps matches TRBD1 (6 bases). Trimming took 8 bases from V and 5 from J, leaving 21 bases between them. The CDR3 is made up of 15 amino acids. Germline V lookup: CDR1 LNHDA, CDR2 SQIVND (reference sequence).

The V gene is TRBV3-1 (or the pseudogene TRBV3-2), the J gene TRBJ1-3; the D is unclear. This CDR3 comprises 16 residues. V shed 4 bases and J shed 0 bases, with 13 bases lying between them. Germline V gene sequence: CDR1 LGHDT, CDR2 YNNKEL (reference sequence). This CDR3 is CASSLSMGSSGNTIYF. The DNA of the CDR3 is TGTGCCAGCAGCCTCAGCATGGGCAGCTCTGGAAACACCATATATTTT.

J is TRBJ1-2 and V is TRBV2; D gene uncertain. Germline-derived CDR1 and CDR2 are SNHLY and FYNNEI. V lost 7 bases and J lost 5, with 8 bases in between. The CDR3 runs 11 residues. CDR3 amino acids: CASTVRYGYTF. The CDR3, as DNA: TGTGCCAGCACAGTGAGGTATGGCTACACCTTC.

A remark on this clone: Other nucleotide sequences in the sample specify the same CDR3. The gene calls are TRBV24-1 and TRBJ1-2; 8 bases fit TRBD1. From germline, CDR1 is KGHDR and CDR2 SFDVKD. The V gene end was trimmed by 3 bases and the J gene end by 4 bases; junction bases not matched to a gene: 0. The CDR3 extends over 13 amino acids. The CDR3 bases are TGTGCCACCAGTGATCAGGGGGCCTATGGCTACACCTTC. Protein product: CATSDQGAYGYTF.

This rearrangement joins TRBV18 to TRBJ1-2, with 8 bases matching TRBD1. The CDR3 runs to 15 residues. The ends lost 3 bases at V and 3 bases at J; junction bases unmatched: 6. Germline V gene data show CDR1 as KGHSH and CDR2 as LQKENI. Here the CDR3 reads CASSPAGGNHYGYTF. The CDR3 DNA reads TGTGCCAGCTCACCGGCAGGGGGCAACCACTATGGCTACACCTTC.

The chain combines TRBV7-2 with TRBJ1-5, with a possible D match to TRBD1 (6 bases). V was cut by 5 bases and J by 6 bases, with 11 bases left in between. Germline loops: CDR1 SGHTA, CDR2 FQGNSA. The CDR3 spans 13 residues. CDR3 in DNA: TGTGCCAGCAGCAGGGGGATGGGTCAGCCCCAGCATTTT. Protein: CASSRGMGQPQHF.

The V gene is TRBV12-5, the J gene TRBJ2-4; 12 bases map to TRBD1. J was trimmed by 0 bases and V by 5 bases; bases with no gene match: 8. This CDR3 region has 18 residues. CDR1 is LGHNT, CDR2 FRNRAP, per germline. CDR3 sequence: CASGPPGQGAKAKNIQYF. The CDR3 coding sequence is TGTGCTAGTGGTCCACCGGGACAGGGGGCCAAAGCCAAAAACATTCAGTACTTC.

CDR3 sequence (DNA): TGTGCCAGCAGCCCAACCGGCGGCCTAGGAACTGAAGCTTTCTTT. Protein product: CASSPTGGLGTEAFF. This rearrangement joins TRBV6-6 to TRBJ1-1, with D hard to call. Germline CDR1 is MNHNY and CDR2 is SVGAGI (reference sequence). The V gene lost 6 bases and the J gene lost 5 bases, with 19 bases spanning the gap. The CDR3 has 15 residues.

The chain employs TRBV7-2 and TRBJ2-7, with 10 nucleotides matching TRBD2. This CDR3 comprises 14 residues. V shed 6 bases, J shed 5 bases, and the junction held 7 bases outside the gene matches. Germline CDR1 and CDR2: SGHTA and FQGNSA. CDR3 sequence reads: CASRSAGGWNEQYF. As DNA, the CDR3 is TGTGCCAGCAGATCAGCGGGGGGGTGGAACGAGCAGTACTTC. The variable domain in full, completed from reference TRBV7-2 and TRBJ2-7, reads GAGVSQSPSNKVTEKGKDVELRCDPISGHTALYWYRQSLGQGLEFLIYFQGNSAPDKSGLPSDRFSAERTGGSVSTLTIQRTQQEDSAVYLCASRSAGGWNEQYFGPGTRLTVT.

The V call is TRBV12-3 or TRBV12-4, the J call TRBJ1-4; no clear D gene. This CDR3 has 12 amino acids. Trimming stripped 8 bases from V and 0 bases from J, with 4 bases between. CDR3: CASPTTNEKLFF. Written as DNA, the CDR3 is TGTGCCAGCCCCACAACTAATGAAAAACTGTTTTTT.

The V and J genes are TRBV9 and TRBJ1-2; possible D gene TRBD1, 6 bases. The V end lost 4 bases, the J end lost 8 bases, and 12 bases lay between the germline ends. The germline V gene encodes CDR1 SGDLS and CDR2 YYNGEE. This CDR3 region has 12 residues. The CDR3 DNA reads TGTGCCAGCAGCTCCGGGACAAAAGGCTACACCTTC. Its translation is CASSSGTKGYTF.

This clone appeared once. This rearrangement joins TRBV7-9 to TRBJ1-6; the match to TRBD1 covers 9 bases. There are 15 residues in the CDR3. Trimming at V came to 4 bases and at J to 6 bases, leaving 4 bases not matched to a gene. Per germline, CDR1 SEHNR and CDR2 FQNEAQ (reference sequence). The CDR3, as DNA: TGTGCCAGCAGCTGGACAGGGGAAGTTAATTCACCCCTCCACTTT. It is translated as CASSWTGEVNSPLHF.

The V call is TRBV12-3 or TRBV12-4, the J call TRBJ1-2, with TRBD1 matching 7 bases. The CDR3 is 11 amino acids. Unmatched junction bases numbered 4, after V lost 2 bases and J lost 13 bases. The DNA of the CDR3 is TGTGCCAGCAGTTTACAGGGGGGTCGCACCTTC. Its translation: CASSLQGGRTF.

This clone was counted between two and nine times. The J gene is TRBJ1-6, the V gene TRBV6-6, with a tentative D call TRBD1 (6 bases). Trimming took off 5 bases at V and 0 bases at J, with 14 bases between the two ends. The germline CDR1 and CDR2 sequences are MNHNY and SVGAGI (reference sequence). The CDR3 loop spans 17 amino acids. As DNA, the CDR3 is TGTGCCAGCAGTCTTGACAGGCCGAGCTCCTATAATTCACCCCTCCACTTT. Amino acids: CASSLDRPSSYNSPLHF.

The genes are TRBV5-1 and TRBJ1-5; 8 bases align to TRBD1. The CDR3 has 14 residues. V shed 3 bases and J 4 bases; nucleotides not matched to a gene: 3. Germline V gene data show CDR1 as SGHRS and CDR2 as YFSETQ. CDR3 loop: CASSSGQGNQPQHF. The DNA of the CDR3 is TGCGCCAGCAGCTCAGGACAGGGAAATCAGCCCCAGCATTTT.